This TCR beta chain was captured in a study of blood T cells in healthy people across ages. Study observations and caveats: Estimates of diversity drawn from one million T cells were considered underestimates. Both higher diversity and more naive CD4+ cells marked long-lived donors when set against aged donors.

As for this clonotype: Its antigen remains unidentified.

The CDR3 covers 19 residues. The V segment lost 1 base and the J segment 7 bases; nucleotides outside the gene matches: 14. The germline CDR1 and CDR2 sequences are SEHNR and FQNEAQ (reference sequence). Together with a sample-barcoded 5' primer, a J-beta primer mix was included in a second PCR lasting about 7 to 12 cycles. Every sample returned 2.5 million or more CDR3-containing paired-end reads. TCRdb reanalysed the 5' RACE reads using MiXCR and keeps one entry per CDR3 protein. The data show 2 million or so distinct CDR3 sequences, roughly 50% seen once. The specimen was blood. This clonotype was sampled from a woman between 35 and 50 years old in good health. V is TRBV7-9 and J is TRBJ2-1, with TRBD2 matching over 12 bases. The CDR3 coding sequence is TGTGCCAGCAGCTTAGGTTCTATACTAGCGGGGGGAGGCTGGAATGAGCAGTTCTTC. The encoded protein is CASSLGSILAGGGWNEQFF.